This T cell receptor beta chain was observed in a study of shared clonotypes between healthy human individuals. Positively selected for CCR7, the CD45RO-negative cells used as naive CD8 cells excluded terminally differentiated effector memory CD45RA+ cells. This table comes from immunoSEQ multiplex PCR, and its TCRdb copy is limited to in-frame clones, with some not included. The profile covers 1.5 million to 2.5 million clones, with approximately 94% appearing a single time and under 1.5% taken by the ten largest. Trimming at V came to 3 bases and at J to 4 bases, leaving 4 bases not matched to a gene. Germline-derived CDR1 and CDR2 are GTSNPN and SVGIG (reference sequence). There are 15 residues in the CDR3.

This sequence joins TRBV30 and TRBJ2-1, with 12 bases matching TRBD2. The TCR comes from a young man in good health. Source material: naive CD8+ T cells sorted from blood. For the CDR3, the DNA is TGTGCCTGGAGGGGACTAGCGGGCCGTTACAATGAGCAGTTCTTC. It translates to CAWRGLAGRYNEQFF.